Shown below are 5 T cell receptor beta chains from a single sample sequenced in a study of metastatic and nonmetastatic thyroid tumors. Every patient was untreated before thyroid surgery. Through MiXCR, TCRdb re-clonotyped the PCR reads. The sample yields 25,000 to 35,000 clones, 3.5% to 4.5% seen once. The sequenced sample consisted of blood. These receptors all stem from a female donor with papillary thyroid cancer or a benign thyroid nodule (not recorded which). Some clones in this sample may be carry-over from other donors' samples.

This clone was recorded many times. The gene calls are TRBV3-1 and TRBJ2-3, with D possibly being TRBD1 or TRBD2 (6 bases each). The CDR3 runs 13 residues. V lost 5 bases and J 8 bases, leaving 14 bases between the germline ends. Germline V gives CDR1 LGHDT, CDR2 YNNKEL (reference sequence). The CDR3 sequence is CASSDDRRGTQYF. The CDR3 nucleotides read TGTGCCAGCAGCGACGACAGGAGGGGTACGCAGTATTTT.

This clone was seen at least ten times. At the DNA level, this CDR3 is encoded by other sequences in the same sample as well. The chain uses TRBV4-2 and TRBJ2-2; D remains unclear. The germline gives CDR1 LGHNA, CDR2 YNFKEQ. Trimming left V 6 bases short and J 3 bases short, with 8 bases between. The length of the CDR3 is 13 residues. The CDR3 protein is CASSLLDTGELFF. CDR3 nucleotides: TGTGCCAGCAGTCTCCTGGACACCGGGGAGCTGTTTTTT.

This clone was observed many times. The chain employs TRBV4-2 and TRBJ1-1; D ambiguous. V was trimmed by 0 bases and J by 11 bases, leaving 10 bases between them. The CDR3 covers 12 residues. Germline V gene data show CDR1 as LGHNA and CDR2 as YNFKEQ. The CDR3 sequence is CASSQDGVWAFF. The CDR3 region has the DNA TGTGCCAGCAGCCAAGACGGGGTTTGGGCTTTCTTT.

At least ten counts were recorded for this clone. The germline gene is not matched at one end of the junction; a read error may be the cause. The V and J genes are TRBV5-1 and TRBJ2-4; a possible D gene is TRBD1 (7 bases). This CDR3 is built from 12 residues. Per the germline V gene, CDR1 is SGHRS and CDR2 is YFSETQ. The CDR3 reads CASSLDRGGRHF. DNA for the CDR3: TGCGCCAGCAGCTTGGACAGGGGAGGTAGACACTTC.

This clone was seen repeatedly, ten times or more. This chain uses TRBV4-1 with TRBJ1-1; TRBD1 might be the D (6 bases). Deletions cut 1 base from V and 11 bases from J, with 8 bases between. CDR3 length: 11 residues. From germline, CDR1 is MGHRA and CDR2 YSYEKL. As DNA, the CDR3 is TGCGCCAGCAGCCAAGCAGGGGAGGCTTTCTTT. It translates to CASSQAGEAFF.